This TCR beta chain was sequenced during a study of blood T cell repertoires in COVID-19. Study in general: PBMCs, B-cell-depleted T cells, or T cells provided the cDNA or gDNA that made up the material.

The CDR3 runs to 14 residues. The ends lost 6 bases at V and 9 bases at J; junction bases unmatched: 6. In germline, CDR1 is LGHNA, CDR2 YNFKEQ. Authors' processing steps: Quantification of nucleated cells was approximated via reference gene primer amplification. Sequenced by immunoSEQ multiplex PCR; TCRdb stores in-frame clones only, minus some. For V, J and clone size, that table is used; D and trimming come from the DNA. The sample holds about 50,000 clones, roughly 92% seen once. Material: peripheral blood. The clonotype comes from a man in his fifties with active COVID-19. This chain uses TRBV4-2 with TRBJ2-1, with TRBD1 matching over 12 bases. The CDR3 loop is CASRGQGAPAEQFF. CDR3 sequence (DNA): TGTGCCAGCAGGGGACAGGGGGCGCCGGCTGAGCAGTTCTTC.